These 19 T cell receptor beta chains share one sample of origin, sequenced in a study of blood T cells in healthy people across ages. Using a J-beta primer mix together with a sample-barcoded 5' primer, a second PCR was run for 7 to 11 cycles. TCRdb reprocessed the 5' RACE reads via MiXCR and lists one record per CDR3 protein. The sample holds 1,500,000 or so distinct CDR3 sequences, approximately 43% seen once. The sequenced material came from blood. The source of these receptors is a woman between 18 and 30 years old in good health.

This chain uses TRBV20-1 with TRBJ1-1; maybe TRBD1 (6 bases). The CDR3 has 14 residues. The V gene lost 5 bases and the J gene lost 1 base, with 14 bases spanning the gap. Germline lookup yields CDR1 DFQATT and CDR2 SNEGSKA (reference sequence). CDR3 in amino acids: CSAALRGTNTEAFF. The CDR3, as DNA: TGCAGTGCTGCATTGAGGGGGACGAACACTGAAGCTTTCTTT.

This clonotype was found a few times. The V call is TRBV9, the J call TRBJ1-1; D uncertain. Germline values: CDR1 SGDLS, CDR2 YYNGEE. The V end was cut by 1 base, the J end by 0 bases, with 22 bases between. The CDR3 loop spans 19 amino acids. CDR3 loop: CASSVPTGVTEIMNTEAFF. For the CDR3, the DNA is TGTGCCAGCAGCGTACCGACGGGAGTTACAGAAATTATGAACACTGAAGCTTTCTTT.

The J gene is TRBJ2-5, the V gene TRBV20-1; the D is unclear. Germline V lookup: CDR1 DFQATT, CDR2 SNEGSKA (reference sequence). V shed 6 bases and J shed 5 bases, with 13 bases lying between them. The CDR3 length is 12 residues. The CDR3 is CSAPPSYETQYF. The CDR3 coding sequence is TGCAGTGCCCCCCCCTCTTACGAGACCCAGTACTTC.

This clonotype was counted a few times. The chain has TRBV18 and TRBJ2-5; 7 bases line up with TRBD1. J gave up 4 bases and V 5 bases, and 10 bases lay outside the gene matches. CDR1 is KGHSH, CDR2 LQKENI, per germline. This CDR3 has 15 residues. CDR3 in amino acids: CASSSLQGSGETQYF. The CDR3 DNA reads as TGTGCCAGCTCATCATTACAGGGGTCCGGAGAGACCCAGTACTTC.

CDR3 nucleotides: TGTGTTTTGGGACAGAACACCGGGGAGCTGTTTTTT. It specifies CVLGQNTGELFF. V is TRBV6-1 and J is TRBJ2-2; maybe TRBD1 (6 bases). The length of the CDR3 is 12 residues. Germline V CDR1 and CDR2: MNHNS, SASEGT.

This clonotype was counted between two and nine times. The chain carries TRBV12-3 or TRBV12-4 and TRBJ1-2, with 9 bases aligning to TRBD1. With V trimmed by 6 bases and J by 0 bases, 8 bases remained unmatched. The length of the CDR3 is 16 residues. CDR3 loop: CASRRGTGHPNYGYTF. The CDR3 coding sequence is TGTGCCAGCAGGAGAGGGACAGGGCATCCTAACTATGGCTACACCTTC.

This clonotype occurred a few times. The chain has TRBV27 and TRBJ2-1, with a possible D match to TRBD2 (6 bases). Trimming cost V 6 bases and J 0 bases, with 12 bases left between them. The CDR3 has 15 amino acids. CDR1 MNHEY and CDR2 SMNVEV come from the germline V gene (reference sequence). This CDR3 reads CASSRTTSSYNEQFF. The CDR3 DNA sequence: TGTGCCAGCAGCCGGACTACCAGCTCCTACAATGAGCAGTTCTTC.

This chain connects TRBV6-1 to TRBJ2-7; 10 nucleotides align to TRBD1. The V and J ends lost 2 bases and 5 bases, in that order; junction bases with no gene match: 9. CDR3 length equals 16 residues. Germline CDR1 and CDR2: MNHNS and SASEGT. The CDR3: CASSEFVDRGNDEQYF. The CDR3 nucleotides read TGTGCCAGCAGTGAATTTGTGGACAGGGGGAATGACGAGCAGTACTTC.

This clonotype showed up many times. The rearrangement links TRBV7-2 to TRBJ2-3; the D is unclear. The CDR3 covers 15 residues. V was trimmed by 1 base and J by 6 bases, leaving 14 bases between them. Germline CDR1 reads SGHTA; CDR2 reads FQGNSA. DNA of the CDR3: TGTGCCAGCAGCTTAGGATCGAGTCACTCGGATACGCAGTATTTT. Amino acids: CASSLGSSHSDTQYF.

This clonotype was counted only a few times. The CDR3 DNA reads TGCGCCAGCAGCTTGGTTCCGGGGGTGAGCTCCTACAATGAGCAGTTCTTC. It translates to CASSLVPGVSSYNEQFF. This chain links TRBV5-1 with TRBJ2-1, with a possible D match to TRBD2 (6 bases). Trimming cost V 0 bases and J 0 bases, with 13 bases left between them. From germline, CDR1 is SGHRS and CDR2 YFSETQ. The CDR3 runs to 17 residues. Based on the CDR3 plus reference TRBV5-1 and TRBJ2-1, the full variable domain is KAGVTQTPRYLIKTRGQQVTLSCSPISGHRSVSWYQQTPGQGLQFLFEYFSETQRNKGNFPGRFSGRQFSNSRSEMNVSTLELGDSALYLCASSLVPGVSSYNEQFFGPGTRLTVL.

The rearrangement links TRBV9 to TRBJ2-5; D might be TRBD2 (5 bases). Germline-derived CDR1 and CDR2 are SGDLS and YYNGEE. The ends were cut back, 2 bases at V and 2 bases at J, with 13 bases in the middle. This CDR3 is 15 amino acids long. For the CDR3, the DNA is TGTGCCAGCAGCGTCGAAGAGCGGAGTCAAGAGACCCAGTACTTC. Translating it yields CASSVEERSQETQYF.

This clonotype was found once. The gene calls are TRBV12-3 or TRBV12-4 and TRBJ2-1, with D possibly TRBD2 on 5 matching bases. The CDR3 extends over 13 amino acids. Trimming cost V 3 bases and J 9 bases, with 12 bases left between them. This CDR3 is CASSFGGSSEQFF. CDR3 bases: TGTGCCAGCAGTTTCGGAGGTTCCAGTGAGCAGTTCTTC.

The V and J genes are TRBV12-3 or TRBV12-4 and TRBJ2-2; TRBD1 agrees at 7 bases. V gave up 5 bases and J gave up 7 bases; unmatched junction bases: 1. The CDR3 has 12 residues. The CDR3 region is CASSTGVGELFF. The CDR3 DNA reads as TGTGCCAGCAGTACAGGGGTCGGGGAGCTGTTTTTT.

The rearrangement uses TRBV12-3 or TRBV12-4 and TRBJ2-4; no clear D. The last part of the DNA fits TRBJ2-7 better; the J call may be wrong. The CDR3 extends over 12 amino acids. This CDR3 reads CASSQRYYEQYF. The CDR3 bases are TGTGCCAGCTCGCAACGCTACTACGAGCAGTACTTC.

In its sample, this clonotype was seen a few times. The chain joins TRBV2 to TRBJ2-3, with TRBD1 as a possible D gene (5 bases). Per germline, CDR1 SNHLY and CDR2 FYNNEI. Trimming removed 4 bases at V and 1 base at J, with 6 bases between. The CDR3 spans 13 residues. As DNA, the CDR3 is TGTGCCAGCAGTGGACAGCGCACAGATACGCAGTATTTT. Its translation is CASSGQRTDTQYF.

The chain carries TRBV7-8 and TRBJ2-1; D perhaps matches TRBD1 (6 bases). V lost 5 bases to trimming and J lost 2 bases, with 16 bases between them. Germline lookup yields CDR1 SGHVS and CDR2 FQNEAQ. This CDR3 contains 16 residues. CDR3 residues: CASSTDRLRPYNEQFF. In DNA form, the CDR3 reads TGTGCCAGCAGCACAGACAGGTTAAGGCCCTACAATGAGCAGTTCTTC.

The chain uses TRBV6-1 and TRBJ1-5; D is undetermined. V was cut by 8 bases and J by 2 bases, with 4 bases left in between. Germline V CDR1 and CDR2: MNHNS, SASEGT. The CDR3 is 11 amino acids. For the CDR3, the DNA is TGTGCCAGCCAAGGCAATCAGCCCCAGCATTTT. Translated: CASQGNQPQHF.

DNA of the CDR3: TGTGCCACCAGCAGATCCCCTATAACGGAGACCCAGTACTTC. It codes for CATSRSPITETQYF. The genes are TRBV15 and TRBJ2-5; D remains unclear. The germline gives CDR1 LNHNV, CDR2 YYDKDF (reference sequence). The CDR3 runs 14 residues. The V end lost 2 bases, the J end lost 5 bases, and 12 bases lay between the germline ends.

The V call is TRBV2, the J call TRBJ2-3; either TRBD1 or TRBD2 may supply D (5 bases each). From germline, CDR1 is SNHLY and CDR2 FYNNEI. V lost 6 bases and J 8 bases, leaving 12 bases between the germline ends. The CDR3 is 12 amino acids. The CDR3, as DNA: TGTGCCAGCAGGGGACCGCTCGGTACGCAGTATTTT. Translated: CASRGPLGTQYF.